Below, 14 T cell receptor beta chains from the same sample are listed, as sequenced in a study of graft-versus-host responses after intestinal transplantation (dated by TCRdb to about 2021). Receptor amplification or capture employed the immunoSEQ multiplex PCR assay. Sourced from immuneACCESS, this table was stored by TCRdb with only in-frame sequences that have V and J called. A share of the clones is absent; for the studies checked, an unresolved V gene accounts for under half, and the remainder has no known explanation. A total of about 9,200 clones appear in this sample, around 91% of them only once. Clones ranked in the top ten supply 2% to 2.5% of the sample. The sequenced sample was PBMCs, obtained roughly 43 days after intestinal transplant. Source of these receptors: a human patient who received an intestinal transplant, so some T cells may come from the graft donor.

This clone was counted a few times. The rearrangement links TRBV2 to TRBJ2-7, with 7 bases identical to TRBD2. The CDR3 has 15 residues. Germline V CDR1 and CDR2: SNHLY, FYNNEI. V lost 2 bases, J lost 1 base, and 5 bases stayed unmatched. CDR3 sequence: CASSERDYGSYEQYF. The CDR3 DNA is TGTGCCAGCAGTGAAAGGGACTACGGTTCCTACGAGCAGTACTTC.

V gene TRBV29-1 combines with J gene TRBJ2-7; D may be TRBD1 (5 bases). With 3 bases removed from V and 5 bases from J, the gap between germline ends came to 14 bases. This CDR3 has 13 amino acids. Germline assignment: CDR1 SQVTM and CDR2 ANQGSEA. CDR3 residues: CSVDPTGRHEQYF. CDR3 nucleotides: TGCAGCGTTGACCCCACAGGCAGGCACGAGCAGTACTTC.

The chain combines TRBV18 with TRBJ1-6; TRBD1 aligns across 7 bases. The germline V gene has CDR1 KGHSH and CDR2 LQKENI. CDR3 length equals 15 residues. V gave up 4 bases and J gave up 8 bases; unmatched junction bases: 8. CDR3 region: CASSQRDSAYSPLHF. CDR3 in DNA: TGTGCCAGCTCACAACGGGACAGCGCATATTCACCCCTCCACTTT.

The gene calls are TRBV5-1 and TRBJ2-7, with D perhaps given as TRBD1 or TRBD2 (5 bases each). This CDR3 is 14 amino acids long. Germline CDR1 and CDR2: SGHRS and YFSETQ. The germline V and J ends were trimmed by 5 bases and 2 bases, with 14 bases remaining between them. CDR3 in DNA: TGCGCCAGCAGTTCGGTGGGACGGACCTACGAGCAGTACTTC. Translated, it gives CASSSVGRTYEQYF.

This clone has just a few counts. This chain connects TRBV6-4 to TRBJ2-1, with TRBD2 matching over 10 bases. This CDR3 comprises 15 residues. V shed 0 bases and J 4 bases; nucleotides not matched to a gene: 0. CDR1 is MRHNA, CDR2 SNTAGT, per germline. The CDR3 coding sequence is TGTGCCAGCAGTGACTCGACTAGCGGGTACAATGAGCAGTTCTTC. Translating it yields CASSDSTSGYNEQFF.

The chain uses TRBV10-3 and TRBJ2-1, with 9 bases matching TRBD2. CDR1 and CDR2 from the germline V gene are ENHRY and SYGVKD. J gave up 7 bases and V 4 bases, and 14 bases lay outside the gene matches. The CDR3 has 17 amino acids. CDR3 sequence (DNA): TGTGCCATCAGTGGCATAAAAGCGGGAGGCCTTTGGAATGAGCAGTTCTTC. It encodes CAISGIKAGGLWNEQFF.

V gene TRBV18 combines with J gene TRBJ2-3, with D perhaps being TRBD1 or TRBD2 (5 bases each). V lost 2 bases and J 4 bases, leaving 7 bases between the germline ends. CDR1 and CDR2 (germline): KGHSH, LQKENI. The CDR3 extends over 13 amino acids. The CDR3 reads CASSPGTADTQYF. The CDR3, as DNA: TGTGCCAGCTCACCAGGGACCGCAGATACGCAGTATTTT. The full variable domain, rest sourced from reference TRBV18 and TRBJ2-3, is NAGVMQNPRHLVRRRGQEARLRCSPMKGHSHVYWYRQLPEEGLKFMVYLQKENIIDESGMPKERFSAEFPKEGPSILRIQQVVRGDSAAYFCASSPGTADTQYFGPGTRLTVL.

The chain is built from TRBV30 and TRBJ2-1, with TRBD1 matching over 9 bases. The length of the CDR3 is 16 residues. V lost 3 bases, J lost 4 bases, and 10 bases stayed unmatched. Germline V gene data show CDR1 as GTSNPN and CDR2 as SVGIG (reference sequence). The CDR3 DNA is TGTGCCTGGAGAGAAAAGACAGGGGGGAGGTACAATGAGCAGTTCTTC. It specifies CAWREKTGGRYNEQFF.

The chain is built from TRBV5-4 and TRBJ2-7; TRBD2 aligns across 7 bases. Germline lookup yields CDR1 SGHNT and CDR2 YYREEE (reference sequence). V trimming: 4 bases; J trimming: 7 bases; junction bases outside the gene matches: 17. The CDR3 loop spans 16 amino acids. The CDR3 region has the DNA TGTGCCAGCAGCAAAACCCTAGCGGACTTCGGAGAGGAGCAGTACTTC. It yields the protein CASSKTLADFGEEQYF.

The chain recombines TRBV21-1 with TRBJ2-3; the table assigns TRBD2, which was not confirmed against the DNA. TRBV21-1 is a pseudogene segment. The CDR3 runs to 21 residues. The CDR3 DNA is TGTGCCAGCAGCAAAGTGGGTAGCGGGGGGGCCAACGAAACTAGCACAGATACGCAGTATTTT. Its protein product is CASSKVGSGGANETSTDTQYF.

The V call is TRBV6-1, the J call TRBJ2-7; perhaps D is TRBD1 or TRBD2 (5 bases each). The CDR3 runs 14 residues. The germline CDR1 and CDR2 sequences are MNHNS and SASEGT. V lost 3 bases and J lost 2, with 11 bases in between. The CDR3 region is CASSDDGAAYEQYF. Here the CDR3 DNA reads TGTGCCAGCAGTGACGACGGGGCAGCCTACGAGCAGTACTTC.

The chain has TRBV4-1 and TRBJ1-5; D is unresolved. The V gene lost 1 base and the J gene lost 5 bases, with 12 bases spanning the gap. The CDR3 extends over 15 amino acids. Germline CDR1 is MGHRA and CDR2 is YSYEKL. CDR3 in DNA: TGCGCCAGCAGCCAAGTTCCGGGTTCGGATCAGCCCCAGCATTTT. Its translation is CASSQVPGSDQPQHF.

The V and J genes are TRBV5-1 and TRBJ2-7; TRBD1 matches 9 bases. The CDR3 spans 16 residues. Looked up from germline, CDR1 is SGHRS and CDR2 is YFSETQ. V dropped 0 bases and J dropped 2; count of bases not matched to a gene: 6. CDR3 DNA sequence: TGCGCCAGCAGCTTGGGGGTTACAGGGGGCACCTACGAGCAGTACTTC. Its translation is CASSLGVTGGTYEQYF.

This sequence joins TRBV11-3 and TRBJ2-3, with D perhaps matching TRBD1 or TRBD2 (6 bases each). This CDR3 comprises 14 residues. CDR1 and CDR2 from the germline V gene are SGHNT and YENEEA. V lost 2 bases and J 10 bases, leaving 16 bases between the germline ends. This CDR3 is CASSLLGGSSAQYF. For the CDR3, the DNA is TGTGCCAGCAGCTTATTAGGGGGGTCTTCTGCGCAGTATTTT.